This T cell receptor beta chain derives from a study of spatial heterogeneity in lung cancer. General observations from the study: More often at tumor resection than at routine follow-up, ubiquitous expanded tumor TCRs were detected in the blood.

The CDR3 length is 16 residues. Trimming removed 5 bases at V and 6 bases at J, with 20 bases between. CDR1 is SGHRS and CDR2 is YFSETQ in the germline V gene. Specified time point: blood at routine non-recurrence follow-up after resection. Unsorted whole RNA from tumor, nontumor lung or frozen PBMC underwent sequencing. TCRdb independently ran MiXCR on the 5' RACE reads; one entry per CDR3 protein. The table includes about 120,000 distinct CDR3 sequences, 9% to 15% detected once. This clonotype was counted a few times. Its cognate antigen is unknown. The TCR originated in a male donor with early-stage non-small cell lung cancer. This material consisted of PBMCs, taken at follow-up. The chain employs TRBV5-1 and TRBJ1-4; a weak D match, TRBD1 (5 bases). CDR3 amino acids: CASRTSGGIRYEKLFF. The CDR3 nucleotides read TGCGCCAGCAGAACTTCCGGGGGTATCCGTTATGAAAAACTGTTTTTT.